The 28 T cell receptor beta chains given below trace back to one sample, sequenced in a study of Ad26.COV2.S vaccination and SARS-CoV-2 variants. Clones were sequenced by immunoSEQ multiplex PCR, and TCRdb holds only the in-frame ones, with some missing. This table has 300,000 to 350,000 clones, around 90% appearing once. Treatment reported: roughly 20 received Ad26.COV2.S at low or high dose, single or two shots; several received placebo; per-sample allocation not given. Following the first vaccine or placebo injection, samples were taken on day 63. Sequencing was performed on peripheral blood, taken in a trial of Ad26.COV2.S vaccine versus placebo. These receptors came from a person aged 18-60 years who received the Ad26.COV2.S COVID-19 vaccine or a placebo.

This clone has only one observation. The V gene is TRBV5-1, the J gene TRBJ2-2; 8 bases align to TRBD2. After removal of 1 base from V and 5 bases from J, the junction contained 4 bases not matched to a gene. Germline lookup yields CDR1 SGHRS and CDR2 YFSETQ. The CDR3 sequence is 15 residues long. CDR3 nucleotide sequence: TGCGCCAGCAGCTTGACTAGCGGTACGACCGGGGAGCTGTTTTTT. It codes for CASSLTSGTTGELFF.

The chain recombines TRBV9 with TRBJ2-1; D is undetermined. The germline gives CDR1 SGDLS, CDR2 YYNGEE. V lost 2 bases to trimming and J lost 0 bases, with 9 bases between them. The CDR3 totals 15 residues. CDR3 in amino acids: CASSVFANSYNEQFF. CDR3 DNA sequence: TGTGCCAGCAGCGTCTTCGCGAACTCCTACAATGAGCAGTTCTTC. The variable domain in full, with the rest retrieved from reference TRBV9 and TRBJ2-1, is DSGVTQTPKHLITATGQRVTLRCSPRSGDLSVYWYQQSLDQGLQFLIQYYNGEERAKGNILERFSAQQFPDLHSELNLSSLELGDSALYFCASSVFANSYNEQFFGPGTRLTVL.

This chain joins TRBV5-1 and TRBJ1-3; D is unresolved. The V and J ends lost 4 bases and 4 bases respectively, with 9 bases between them. The germline CDR1 and CDR2 sequences are SGHRS and YFSETQ. The CDR3 contains 13 residues. In nucleotides, the CDR3 is TGCGCCAGCAGCCAAGGGTCCGGAAACACCATATATTTT. Its protein is CASSQGSGNTIYF. The variable domain in full, completed from reference TRBV5-1 and TRBJ1-3, reads KAGVTQTPRYLIKTRGQQVTLSCSPISGHRSVSWYQQTPGQGLQFLFEYFSETQRNKGNFPGRFSGRQFSNSRSEMNVSTLELGDSALYLCASSQGSGNTIYFGEGSWLTVV.

V is TRBV4-3 and J is TRBJ2-1, with a tentative D call TRBD2 (5 bases). Trimming shortened V by 0 bases and J by 10 bases, and 7 bases separated the two germline ends. The germline V gene has CDR1 LGHNA and CDR2 YSLEER. The CDR3 totals 12 residues. CDR3 amino acids: CASSQESGEQFF. CDR3 bases: TGCGCCAGCAGCCAAGAAAGCGGCGAGCAGTTCTTC.

The rearrangement uses TRBV11-3 and TRBJ1-3, with 10 bases fitting TRBD1. Unmatched junction bases numbered 2, after V lost 3 bases and J lost 6 bases. CDR1 and CDR2 (germline): SGHNT, YENEEA. CDR3 length: 14 amino acids. The CDR3 DNA reads TGTGCCAGCAGCTTCGGGACAGGGGCAAACACCATATATTTT. It codes for CASSFGTGANTIYF.

The rearrangement links TRBV6-5 to TRBJ1-4; 8 bases line up with TRBD1. CDR1 MNHEY and CDR2 SVGAGI come from the germline V gene. The CDR3 extends over 15 amino acids. J was trimmed by 8 bases and V by 0 bases; bases with no gene match: 5. The CDR3 is CASSYSTGEREKLFF. As DNA, the CDR3 is TGTGCCAGCAGTTACTCGACAGGGGAGAGAGAAAAACTGTTTTTT.

The rearrangement links TRBV4-1 to TRBJ2-3, with 8 bases that match TRBD2. The V segment lost 8 bases and the J segment 1 base; nucleotides outside the gene matches: 5. CDR1 and CDR2 from the germline V gene are MGHRA and YSYEKL. This CDR3 is built from 14 residues. CDR3: CASGREGGTDTQYF. CDR3 sequence (DNA): TGCGCCAGCGGACGGGAGGGGGGCACAGATACGCAGTATTTT.

The chain is built from TRBV11-2 and TRBJ1-2; D is unresolved. The germline CDR1 and CDR2 sequences are SGHAT and FQNNGV. The CDR3 spans 14 residues. Trimming pared 0 bases from V and 8 bases from J, leaving 13 bases between. In DNA, the CDR3 is TGTGCCAGCAGCTTAGACCCCGGACGTGTCGGCTACACCTTC. Translating gives CASSLDPGRVGYTF.

In this sample, this clone turned up a few times. The V call is TRBV13, the J call TRBJ1-4; TRBD1 matches at 7 bases. The CDR3 has 14 residues. The J segment lost 6 bases and the V segment lost 5 bases, leaving 6 bases of the junction unmatched. CDR1 PRHDT and CDR2 FYEKMQ come from the germline V gene (reference sequence). CDR3 in amino acids: CASSPGTVDEKLFF. CDR3 coding DNA: TGTGCCAGCAGCCCTGGGACAGTGGATGAAAAACTGTTTTTT.

This sequence joins TRBV30 and TRBJ2-7; TRBD1 or TRBD2 may be the D gene (5 bases each). The CDR3 loop spans 11 amino acids. V was cut by 6 bases and J by 6 bases, with 12 bases left in between. Per germline, CDR1 GTSNPN and CDR2 SVGIG (reference sequence). CDR3 sequence (DNA): TGTGCCTGTGACACTGGGGGCGAGCAGTACGTC. Translated: CACDTGGEQYV.

The chain uses TRBV5-1 and TRBJ1-2; 10 positions agree with TRBD1. Germline V gives CDR1 SGHRS, CDR2 YFSETQ. The trim removed 3 bases at V and 4 bases at J, leaving 6 bases unmatched. The length of the CDR3 is 15 residues. CDR3 sequence (DNA): TGCGCCAGCAGCTCCTTTGGACAGGGGGGCTATGGCTACACCTTC. The encoded protein is CASSSFGQGGYGYTF.

The chain combines TRBV18 with TRBJ2-1; TRBD2 might be the D (5 bases). The CDR3 has 12 residues. Trimming removed 5 bases from V and 4 bases from J, with 6 bases in between. The V gene's germline CDR1 is KGHSH and CDR2 LQKENI. The CDR3 nucleotides read TGTGCCAGCTCAGAGGGATACAATGAGCAGTTCTTC. Its translation: CASSEGYNEQFF. Combining the CDR3 with reference TRBV18 and TRBJ2-1 gives the whole variable domain NAGVMQNPRHLVRRRGQEARLRCSPMKGHSHVYWYRQLPEEGLKFMVYLQKENIIDESGMPKERFSAEFPKEGPSILRIQQVVRGDSAAYFCASSEGYNEQFFGPGTRLTVL.

CDR3 in amino acids: CASSQEPLAGGSSYNEQFF. The DNA of the CDR3 is TGCGCCAGCAGCCAAGAACCACTAGCGGGAGGGAGCTCCTACAATGAGCAGTTCTTC. The chain joins TRBV4-3 to TRBJ2-1, with 13 bases identical to TRBD2. V lost 0 bases and J lost 0; bases outside the gene matches: 5. This CDR3 has 19 residues. The germline CDR1 and CDR2 sequences are LGHNA and YSLEER.

The chain employs TRBV6-5 and TRBJ1-1; possibly TRBD1 for D (5 bases). Germline-derived CDR1 and CDR2 are MNHEY and SVGAGI. The CDR3 has 15 amino acids. Trimming cost V 4 bases and J 5 bases, with 17 bases left between them. CDR3 in amino acids: CASSLIQGPGTEAFF. The CDR3 DNA reads as TGTGCCAGCAGTTTGATCCAGGGCCCAGGGACTGAAGCTTTCTTT.

The J gene is TRBJ1-1, the V gene TRBV19; the D is unclear. Trimming took off 7 bases at V and 4 bases at J, with 7 bases between the two ends. Germline V gives CDR1 LNHDA, CDR2 SQIVND (reference sequence). The CDR3 length is 11 residues. This chain's CDR3 is CASNGITEAFF. The DNA of the CDR3 is TGTGCCAGTAACGGGATCACTGAAGCTTTCTTT.

The chain links TRBV6-5 to TRBJ1-2, with D hard to call. The CDR3 consists of 13 residues. V was pared by 3 bases and J by 0 bases, with 5 bases between. CDR1 MNHEY and CDR2 SVGAGI come from the germline V gene. Here the CDR3 reads CASSYSPNYGYTF. The CDR3 DNA sequence: TGTGCCAGCAGTTATAGCCCTAACTATGGCTACACCTTC.

The genes are TRBV6-2 or TRBV6-3 and TRBJ2-3, with D hard to call. CDR1 MNHEY and CDR2 SVGEGT come from the germline V gene. Trimming removed 1 base at V and 2 bases at J, with 4 bases between. The CDR3 loop spans 13 amino acids. The CDR3 is CASSYYHTDTQYF. The CDR3 DNA reads as TGTGCCAGCAGTTACTACCACACAGATACGCAGTATTTT.

The chain recombines TRBV18 with TRBJ2-1; 7 bases map to TRBD2. V was pared by 2 bases and J by 7 bases, with 8 bases of the junction left unmatched. The CDR3 loop spans 15 amino acids. The germline gives CDR1 KGHSH, CDR2 LQKENI. CDR3 bases: TGTGCCAGCTCACCATGGGGGGGGTCAGTTAATGAGCAGTTCTTC. This encodes CASSPWGGSVNEQFF.

V is TRBV5-1 and J is TRBJ2-2; D might be TRBD1 or TRBD2, each matching 5 bases. The CDR3 spans 16 residues. Germline CDR1 SGHRS, CDR2 YFSETQ. Deletions cut 4 bases from V and 6 bases from J, with 19 bases between. CDR3 in DNA: TGCGCCAGCAGCGCTGGGACGACTCAGCGAGCCGGGGAGCTGTTTTTT. It yields the protein CASSAGTTQRAGELFF.

The rearrangement uses TRBV5-4 and TRBJ2-1; weak D call: TRBD2 (6 bases). V was clipped by 3 bases and J by 6 bases, with 7 bases between them. The CDR3 totals 12 residues. In germline, CDR1 is SGHNT, CDR2 YYREEE (reference sequence). The CDR3 nucleotides read TGTGCCAGCAGCTGGGGAGGCAATGAGCAGTTCTTC. Protein sequence: CASSWGGNEQFF.

CDR3 residues: CASSQESGEKLFF. The CDR3 nucleotides read TGTGCCAGCAGCCAAGAATCTGGGGAAAAACTGTTTTTT. The genes are TRBV4-2 and TRBJ1-4, with D hard to call. The CDR3 is made up of 13 amino acids. The germline CDR1 and CDR2 sequences are LGHNA and YNFKEQ. V lost 0 bases to trimming and J lost 8 bases, with 7 bases between them.

The chain is built from TRBV5-1 and TRBJ2-6, with D perhaps given as TRBD1 or TRBD2 (5 bases each). V was shortened by 4 bases and J by 0 bases, with 14 bases between the two germline ends. This CDR3 is 17 amino acids long. Germline V gene data show CDR1 as SGHRS and CDR2 as YFSETQ. The CDR3: CASSEGEFFSGANVLTF. The CDR3 nucleotides are TGCGCCAGCAGCGAAGGGGAGTTCTTCTCTGGGGCCAACGTCCTGACTTTC. Supplemented by reference TRBV5-1 and TRBJ2-6, the full variable domain reads KAGVTQTPRYLIKTRGQQVTLSCSPISGHRSVSWYQQTPGQGLQFLFEYFSETQRNKGNFPGRFSGRQFSNSRSEMNVSTLELGDSALYLCASSEGEFFSGANVLTFGAGSRLTVL.

This clone was seen once. CDR3: CASSDRGVVNTEAFF. The DNA of the CDR3 is TGTGCCAGCAGTGATAGGGGGGTGGTGAACACTGAAGCTTTCTTT. This sequence joins TRBV6-1 and TRBJ1-1, with D perhaps TRBD1 (6 bases). This CDR3 has 15 residues. From germline, CDR1 is MNHNS and CDR2 SASEGT. V was clipped by 3 bases and J by 0 bases, with 11 bases between them.

This clone is a singleton in its sample. The chain carries TRBV19 and TRBJ1-5, with unresolved D. The CDR3 extends over 14 amino acids. Trimming cost V 5 bases and J 7 bases, with 15 bases left between them. CDR1 is LNHDA and CDR2 is SQIVND in the germline V gene (reference sequence). CDR3 in amino acids: CASSARSAKQPQHF. The DNA of the CDR3 is TGTGCCAGTAGTGCCCGCTCGGCCAAGCAGCCCCAGCATTTT. Variable domain in full (rest from reference TRBV19 and TRBJ1-5): DGGITQSPKYLFRKEGQNVTLSCEQNLNHDAMYWYRQDPGQGLRLIYYSQIVNDFQKGDIAEGYSVSREKKESFPLTVTSAQKNPTAFYLCASSARSAKQPQHFGDGTRLSIL.

The V and J genes are TRBV4-1 and TRBJ1-4; no firm D call. The length of the CDR3 is 16 residues. Per germline, CDR1 MGHRA and CDR2 YSYEKL. V was clipped by 0 bases and J by 2 bases, with 10 bases between them. This CDR3 is CASSQEGSGTNEKLFF. CDR3 coding DNA: TGCGCCAGCAGCCAAGAGGGCTCGGGGACTAATGAAAAACTGTTTTTT.

The chain combines TRBV19 with TRBJ2-5; 8 nucleotides agree with TRBD2. Germline-derived CDR1 and CDR2 are LNHDA and SQIVND (reference sequence). This CDR3 is 18 amino acids long. With 7 bases clipped from V and 3 bases from J, the junction kept 19 bases outside the gene matches. The CDR3 sequence: CASTKIYQAGGEKETQYF. The CDR3 DNA reads TGTGCCAGTACTAAGATATACCAAGCCGGGGGGGAAAAAGAGACCCAGTACTTC.

The sample holds one count of this clone. This chain links TRBV5-1 with TRBJ2-1; maybe TRBD2 (5 bases). CDR1 and CDR2 (germline): SGHRS, YFSETQ. V lost 3 bases and J 3 bases, leaving 7 bases between the germline ends. The CDR3 covers 13 residues. CDR3 sequence reads: CASSSGDYNEQFF. In DNA, the CDR3 is TGCGCCAGCAGCTCCGGGGACTACAATGAGCAGTTCTTC.

The chain links TRBV7-2 to TRBJ2-7; D is perhaps TRBD2 (5 bases). CDR3 size: 13 residues. V lost 1 base to trimming and J lost 6 bases, with 10 bases between them. Germline V gene data show CDR1 as SGHTA and CDR2 as FQGNSA. The CDR3 sequence: CASSLVPAGEQYF. CDR3 sequence (DNA): TGTGCCAGCAGCTTAGTACCGGCGGGCGAGCAGTACTTC.